This T cell receptor beta chain was obtained from a study of blood T cell repertoires in COVID-19. The sample holds one count of this clone. This table comes from immunoSEQ multiplex PCR, and its TCRdb copy is limited to in-frame clones, with some not included. The profile covers 200,000 to 250,000 clones, with about 88% appearing a single time and 5.5% to 7.5% taken by the ten largest. Per the germline V gene, CDR1 is LGHDT and CDR2 is YNNKEL (reference sequence). This CDR3 comprises 14 residues. V lost 5 bases to trimming and J lost 1 base, with 11 bases between them. The genes are TRBV3-1 (or the pseudogene TRBV3-2) and TRBJ2-5; D unclear. The clonotype comes from a woman in her seventies with active or convalescent COVID-19. What was sequenced was peripheral blood. The CDR3 reads CASSNWQFQETQYF. The CDR3 region has the DNA TGTGCCAGCAGCAATTGGCAGTTCCAAGAGACCCAGTACTTC.